The source of this T cell receptor (beta chain) is a study of T cell repertoires in cytomegalovirus infection. Study at large: CMV infection together with matching HLA type was indicated by public TCR beta signatures. General study results and limits: Carriers of CMV and the relevant HLA type were discriminated by public TCR beta frequency.

The CDR3 runs to 14 residues. Trimming pared 6 bases from V and 1 base from J, leaving 7 bases between. Germline CDR1 is MNHEY and CDR2 is SVGEGT. A single record per CDR3 protein comes from TCRdb applying MiXCR to the reads. The sample shows about 200,000 distinct CDR3 sequences, roughly 9.8% of them seen only once. Only a few counts were recorded for this clonotype. Its specificity is not known. A much larger clone differs by one base, so this may be a read error. The TCR originated in a human donor in good health (CMV status not recorded). Some clones in this sample may be carry-over from other donors' samples. The rearrangement uses TRBV6-2 or TRBV6-3 and TRBJ2-6, with D possibly TRBD2 on 5 matching bases. The specimen sequenced was PBMCs. CDR3 DNA sequence: TGTGCCAGCAGCCGGGAATCTGGGGCCAACGTCCTGACTTTC. Translating gives CASSRESGANVLTF.